This entry is about one TCR beta chain. V was trimmed by 5 bases and J by 5 bases, leaving 12 bases between them. The V gene's germline CDR1 is KGHSH and CDR2 LQKENI. The CDR3 contains 13 residues. This record comes from a study of shared clonotypes between healthy human individuals. Each replicate PCR on the sorted subsets used roughly 210 ng DNA (around 30,000 T cell genomes). Profiling relied on immunoSEQ multiplex PCR, and the TCRdb table lists in-frame clones only, not all of them. The sample contains 2 million to 3 million clones, over 85% of which appear only once. Every contributor of samples was a Caucasian grown-up residing in Nashville, Tennessee. Partitioning of CD4+ cells yielded a CD45RA+ naive subset and a CD45RA-negative memory subset.

The sequenced sample was naive CD4+ T cells from PBMCs. Subset: CD45RA+ positively selected. The sequence was collected from a man younger than 35 in good health. Some clones in this sample may be carry-over from other donors' samples. The chain employs TRBV18 and TRBJ2-5; the D gene is possibly TRBD1 (6 bases). CDR3 bases: TGTGCCAGCTCATCTGGACAGACGGAGACCCAGTACTTC. Its translation is CASSSGQTETQYF.